This is a list of T cell receptor beta chains from one sample in a study of shared clonotypes between healthy human individuals. Assay used: immunoSEQ multiplex PCR; TCRdb lists only in-frame clones, some missing. Here the sample spans roughly 2.5 million clones, approximately 94% being singletons. The sequenced sample consisted of naive CD4+ T cells sorted from blood. The receptors stem from a man aged 18-30 years in good health. CDR3s include the opening cysteine and the closing phenylalanine or tryptophan. A D gene is named only where the DNA matches it firmly. Clone size is given for some rows only: seen once, a few or many times, or a class if the clone is expanded.

TRBV11-2	NA	TRBJ1-5	15	NA	TGTGCCAGCAGCTTGCAGGGAGTGGGAAATCAGCCCCAGCATTTT	CASSLQGVGNQPQHF
TRBV25-1	NA	TRBJ1-3	18	NA	TGTGCCAGCAGCCCATCAGCAGGGGAGCATAGCTCTGGAAACACCATATATTTT	CASSPSAGEHSSGNTIYF
TRBV5-4	NA	TRBJ2-1	14	TRBD1	TGTGCCAGCAGCTTCAGGACAGGGACCAATGAGCAGTTCTTC	CASSFRTGTNEQFF
TRBV4-2	NA	TRBJ2-1	16	NA	TGTGCCAGCAGCCAAGATGGGCTGGTCCCGGGGAATGAGCAGTTCTTC	CASSQDGLVPGNEQFF
TRBV5-3	NA	TRBJ1-1	16	TRBD1	TGTGCCAGAAGCCCTTTATTTCGACAGGGCGGCACTGAAGCTTTCTTT	CARSPLFRQGGTEAFF
TRBV19	NA	TRBJ1-6	15	TRBD1	TGTGCCAGTAGTACAGGGGGACAGAGGGATTCACCCCTCCACTTT	CASSTGGQRDSPLHF
TRBV5-1	NA	TRBJ2-2	15	TRBD1	TGCGCCAGCAGCTCCGGGACAGGGACAGTGGGGGAGCTGTTTTTT	CASSSGTGTVGELFF
TRBV7-2	NA	TRBJ1-5	12	NA	TGTGCCAGCAGCATCACGGGGCAGCCCCAGCATTTT	CASSITGQPQHF
TRBV19	NA	TRBJ1-3	15	NA	TGTGCCAGTAGTGAGACGCCTGGCTCTGGAAACACCATATATTTT	CASSETPGSGNTIYF
TRBV2	NA	TRBJ2-3	15	NA	TGTGCCAGCAGTGCGGGGCCCCAGCGCATGAGTACGCAGTATTTT	CASSAGPQRMSTQYF
TRBV18	NA	TRBJ2-3	17	TRBD1	TGTGCCAGCTCGCCCGATTGGGACAGGGGGGACACAGATACGCAGTATTTT	CASSPDWDRGDTDTQYF
TRBV25-1	few	TRBJ1-4	12	NA	TGTGCCAGCAGTGAACGGAATGAAAAACTGTTTTTT	CASSERNEKLFF